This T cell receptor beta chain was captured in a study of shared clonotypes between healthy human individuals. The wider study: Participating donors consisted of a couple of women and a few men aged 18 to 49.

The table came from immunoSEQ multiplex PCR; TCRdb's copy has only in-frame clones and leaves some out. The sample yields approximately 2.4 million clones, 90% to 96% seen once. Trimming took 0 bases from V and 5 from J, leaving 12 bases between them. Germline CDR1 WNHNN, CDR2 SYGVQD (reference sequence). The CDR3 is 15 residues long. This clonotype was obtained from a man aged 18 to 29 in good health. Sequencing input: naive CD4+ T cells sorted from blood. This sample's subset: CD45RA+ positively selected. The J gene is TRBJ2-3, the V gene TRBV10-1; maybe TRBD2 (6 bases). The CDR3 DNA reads TGCGCCAGCAGTGAGTCTCCTAGCGCGGGAGATACGCAGTATTTT. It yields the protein CASSESPSAGDTQYF.